The present TCR beta chain was sequenced within a study of OX40 agonist ivuxolimab in advanced cancers. Study summary: Ivuxolimab, an agonist antibody against OX40 (CD134), was given to patients. Partial responses were achieved by three patients, of whom one had hepatocellular carcinoma and two had cutaneous melanoma. Hepatocellular carcinoma, melanoma, renal cell or head and neck cancer affected the dose-escalation patients.

Overall study results and limits: Some nonresponders additionally presented with little normalized T-cell clonal expansion.

Concerning this clone: As yet, its antigen is unknown.

Germline values: CDR1 SNHLY, CDR2 FYNNEI. This CDR3 has 15 residues. Trimming removed 0 bases from V and 2 bases from J, with 11 bases in between. Produced via immunoSEQ multiplex PCR; TCRdb's table is partial and in-frame only. The sample carries about 79,000 clones, around 93% recorded once. The rearrangement joins TRBV2 to TRBJ2-7; possible D gene TRBD2, 6 bases. The sample consisted of CD4+ or CD8+ T cells sorted from blood, taken in a trial of the OX40 agonist ivuxolimab. The sequence was collected from an adult with an advanced solid tumor such as melanoma, head and neck, liver or kidney cancer. The CDR3 nucleotides read TGTGCCAGCAGTGAAGCGACGGGAGAACCCTACGAGCAGTACTTC. It is translated as CASSEATGEPYEQYF.